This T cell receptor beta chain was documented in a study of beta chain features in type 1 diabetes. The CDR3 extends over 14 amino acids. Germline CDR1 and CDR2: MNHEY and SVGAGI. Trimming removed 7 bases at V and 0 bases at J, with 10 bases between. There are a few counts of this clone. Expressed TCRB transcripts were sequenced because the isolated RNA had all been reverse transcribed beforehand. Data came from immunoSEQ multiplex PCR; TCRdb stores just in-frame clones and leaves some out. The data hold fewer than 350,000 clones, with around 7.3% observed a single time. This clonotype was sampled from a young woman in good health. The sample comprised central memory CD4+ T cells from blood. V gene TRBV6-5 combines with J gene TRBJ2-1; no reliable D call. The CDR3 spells CASKRSYSYNEQFF. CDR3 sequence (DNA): TGTGCCAGCAAGCGCAGTTACTCCTACAATGAGCAGTTCTTC.